This TCR beta chain was captured in a study of blood T cell repertoires in COVID-19. Germline lookup yields CDR1 SEHNR and CDR2 FQNEAQ (reference sequence). This CDR3 has 18 residues. V lost 5 bases, J lost 5 bases, and 27 bases lay in between. This table comes from immunoSEQ multiplex PCR, and its TCRdb copy is limited to in-frame clones, with some not included. The data show about 220,000 clones, 84% seen once. The TCR sequence derives from a middle-aged woman who had recovered from COVID-19. The sequenced sample was PBMCs or T cells enriched from blood (not recorded which). V usage is TRBV7-9 and J usage is TRBJ2-5, with a possible D match to TRBD1 (6 bases). The CDR3 region is CASSTDTHRVPGWETQYF. The CDR3 DNA reads as TGTGCCAGCAGCACAGACACTCACAGGGTCCCAGGATGGGAGACCCAGTACTTC.